Below are 12 T cell receptor beta chains sequenced from a single sample in a study of blood T cell repertoires in COVID-19. Method: immunoSEQ multiplex PCR; TCRdb's copy keeps in-frame clones and lacks some. The sample lists roughly 240,000 clones; approximately 89% were seen once. Sequenced material: PBMCs or T cells enriched from blood (not recorded which). The receptors stem from a woman aged 40 to 55 with acute COVID-19.

The rearrangement uses TRBV5-1 and TRBJ1-1; TRBD1 might be the D (6 bases). The V end was cut by 0 bases, the J end by 5 bases, with 8 bases between. From germline, CDR1 is SGHRS and CDR2 YFSETQ. The CDR3 has 13 residues. The CDR3 DNA sequence: TGCGCCAGCAGCTTGGACAGGGTGACTGAAGCTTTCTTT. Encoded protein: CASSLDRVTEAFF.

The chain's CDR3 is CASSQAGHEQYF. The CDR3, as DNA: TGTGCCAGCAGCCAGGCCGGCCACGAGCAGTACTTC. The rearrangement uses TRBV9 and TRBJ2-7; no clear D gene. The CDR3 has 12 residues. V lost 4 bases to trimming and J lost 5 bases, with 10 bases between them. Germline-derived CDR1 and CDR2 are SGDLS and YYNGEE.

The V gene is TRBV2, the J gene TRBJ2-1; TRBD2 matches 7 bases. Germline V gene lookup returns CDR1 SNHLY and CDR2 FYNNEI. This CDR3 has 16 amino acids. Trimming at V came to 5 bases and at J to 8 bases, leaving 15 bases not matched to a gene. The CDR3 is CASSRVALSGGDEQFF. The CDR3 nucleotides are TGTGCCAGCAGTAGAGTGGCCCTTTCTGGGGGGGATGAGCAGTTCTTC.

The table lists this clone with a few counts. V gene TRBV4-3 combines with J gene TRBJ1-2; D is unclear. Germline V gene sequence: CDR1 LGHNA, CDR2 YSLEER. The CDR3 runs 14 residues. V was trimmed by 0 bases and J by 8 bases, leaving 13 bases between them. The CDR3 reads CASSQDLRGSGYTF. CDR3 DNA: TGCGCCAGCAGCCAAGATCTCCGAGGGAGCGGCTACACCTTC.

The rearrangement links TRBV6-5 to TRBJ2-1, with 10 bases fitting TRBD2. This CDR3 spans 14 amino acids. V was clipped by 6 bases and J by 4 bases; unmatched bases: 3. From germline, CDR1 is MNHEY and CDR2 SVGAGI. For the CDR3, the DNA is TGTGCCAGCAGCCAGCGGGAGGGGTACAATGAGCAGTTCTTC. As protein: CASSQREGYNEQFF.

The J gene is TRBJ2-3, the V gene TRBV11-2, with D perhaps matching TRBD2 (5 bases). The V gene lost 2 bases and the J gene lost 0 bases, with 12 bases spanning the gap. This CDR3 comprises 16 residues. Germline values: CDR1 SGHAT, CDR2 FQNNGV. Written as DNA, the CDR3 is TGTGCCAGCAGCTTATTCCGGGATGGGAGCACAGATACGCAGTATTTT. Encoded protein: CASSLFRDGSTDTQYF. The variable domain in full, completed from reference TRBV11-2 and TRBJ2-3, reads EAGVAQSPRYKIIEKRQSVAFWCNPISGHATLYWYQQILGQGPKLLIQFQNNGVVDDSQLPKDRFSAERLKGVDSTLKIQPAKLEDSAVYLCASSLFRDGSTDTQYFGPGTRLTVL.

The J gene is TRBJ2-7, the V gene TRBV5-1; the match to TRBD2 covers 7 bases. This CDR3 region has 15 residues. Germline CDR1 and CDR2: SGHRS and YFSETQ. V lost 4 bases and J lost 7; bases outside the gene matches: 14. The CDR3 region has the DNA TGCGCCAGCAGCCCTCCGGGACTGGGGGGGTCTGAGCAGTACTTC. The encoded protein is CASSPPGLGGSEQYF. The whole variable domain, remainder taken from reference TRBV5-1 and TRBJ2-7, is KAGVTQTPRYLIKTRGQQVTLSCSPISGHRSVSWYQQTPGQGLQFLFEYFSETQRNKGNFPGRFSGRQFSNSRSEMNVSTLELGDSALYLCASSPPGLGGSEQYFGPGTRLTVT.

V usage is TRBV5-1 and J usage is TRBJ2-3; 9 bases are shared with TRBD2. CDR1 SGHRS and CDR2 YFSETQ come from the germline V gene. V shed 0 bases, J shed 2 bases, and the junction held 16 bases outside the gene matches. This CDR3 comprises 20 residues. This CDR3 is CASSLAPGSGRLLNTDTQYF. CDR3 nucleotides: TGCGCCAGCAGCTTGGCCCCAGGGAGCGGGAGGCTACTCAACACAGATACGCAGTATTTT.

The chain recombines TRBV5-4 with TRBJ2-3; a possible D gene is TRBD1 (6 bases). The V end was cut by 4 bases, the J end by 6 bases, with 15 bases between. The germline CDR1 and CDR2 sequences are SGHNT and YYREEE (reference sequence). This CDR3 has 14 residues. DNA of the CDR3: TGTGCCAGCAGCCTCAGGGGCGGGTCGGATACGCAGTATTTT. This translates into CASSLRGGSDTQYF.

CDR3 nucleotide sequence: TGTGCCAGCAGCGGGGAAGGGGGTAACTCCTATAATTCACCCCTCCACTTT. This translates into CASSGEGGNSYNSPLHF. The rearrangement uses TRBV9 and TRBJ1-6; TRBD1 is a possible D gene (6 bases). This CDR3 spans 17 amino acids. Trimming shortened V by 3 bases and J by 0 bases, and 13 bases separated the two germline ends. Germline CDR1 and CDR2: SGDLS and YYNGEE.

V usage is TRBV10-2 and J usage is TRBJ2-2; 8 nucleotides match TRBD1. CDR1 is WSHSY, CDR2 SAAADI, per germline. Trimming took 3 bases from V and 4 from J; bases not matched to a gene: 7. The CDR3 loop spans 16 amino acids. CDR3 loop: CASSESTGVGTGELFF. The DNA for the CDR3 is TGCGCCAGCAGTGAATCGACAGGGGTGGGCACCGGGGAGCTGTTTTTT.

V is TRBV2 and J is TRBJ2-1, with a tentative D call TRBD1 (5 bases). The germline V gene has CDR1 SNHLY and CDR2 FYNNEI. V lost 3 bases, J lost 4 bases, and 10 bases lay in between. The CDR3 extends over 14 amino acids. CDR3 residues: CASSERQIYNEQFF. CDR3 in DNA: TGTGCCAGCAGTGAGAGACAGATTTACAATGAGCAGTTCTTC.